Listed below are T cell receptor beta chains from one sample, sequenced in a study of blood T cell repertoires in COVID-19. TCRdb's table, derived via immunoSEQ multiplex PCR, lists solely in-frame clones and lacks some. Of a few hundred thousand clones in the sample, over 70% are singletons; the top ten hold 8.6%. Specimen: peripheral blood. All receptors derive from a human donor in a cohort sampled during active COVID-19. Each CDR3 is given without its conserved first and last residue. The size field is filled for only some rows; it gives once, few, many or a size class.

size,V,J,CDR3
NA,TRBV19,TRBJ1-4,ASSTGTAGIGNEKLF
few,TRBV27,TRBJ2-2,ASRGAAVVGRELF
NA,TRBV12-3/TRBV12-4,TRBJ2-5,ASSTGGTQY
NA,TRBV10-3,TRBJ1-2,AISERPGSYGYT
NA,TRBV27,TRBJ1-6,ASRAGGLENSPLH
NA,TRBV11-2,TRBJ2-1,ASSLTSGGLPYNEQF
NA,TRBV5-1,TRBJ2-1,ASSLTLGLAGRNEQF
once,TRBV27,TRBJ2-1,ASSLSQGVNEQF
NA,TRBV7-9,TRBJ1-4,ASSSPGQWEKLF
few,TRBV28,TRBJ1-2,AGASGGYGYT
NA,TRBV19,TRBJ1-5,ASSMLGQGQPQH